The rows below give T cell receptor beta chains drawn from one sample of a study of somatic mutations in cytotoxic T cells in rheumatoid arthritis. Generated by immunoSEQ multiplex PCR, the TCRdb table keeps only in-frame clones and is missing some. This sample carries almost 20,000 clones, roughly four fifths of them seen once, and the ten largest clones take approximately 10%. The sample consisted of CD8+ T cells sorted from blood. The receptor source for this set is a woman aged 45-60 years in good health. The CDR3 runs from the conserved cysteine through the conserved F or W. Fields, in order: D gene, clone size, J gene, V gene, CDR3 DNA, CDR3 protein. A D gene is named only where the DNA matches it firmly. Not all rows give a size; the values are once, few, many and, for expanded clones, a class.

D: -
size: -
J: TRBJ1-5
V: TRBV7-8
DNA: TGTGCCAGCAGCTTATACCGGGGGTGGGATGGCAATCAGCCCCAGCATTTT
CDR3: CASSLYRGWDGNQPQHF

D: -
size: -
J: TRBJ1-4
V: TRBV15
DNA: TGTGCCACCAGCAGAGAGGCAGAAACGGTTGGGGAAAAACTGTTTTTT
CDR3: CATSREAETVGEKLFF

D: -
size: -
J: TRBJ1-2
V: TRBV25-1
DNA: TGTGCCAGCGCCTCCGTTTATGGCTACACCTTC
CDR3: CASASVYGYTF

D: -
size: -
J: TRBJ2-1
V: TRBV27
DNA: TGTGCCAGCGAACGCACCCCCGGACAGCGAGAGCAGTTCTTC
CDR3: CASERTPGQREQFF

D: TRBD2
size: -
J: TRBJ2-7
V: TRBV4-2
DNA: TGTGCCAGCAGCCAAATTCTAGCGGGGGGGGACGAGCAGTACTTC
CDR3: CASSQILAGGDEQYF

D: TRBD1
size: -
J: TRBJ1-2
V: TRBV9
DNA: TGTGCCAGCACCGGACAGGGATATGGCTACACCTTC
CDR3: CASTGQGYGYTF

D: -
size: -
J: TRBJ1-5
V: TRBV5-4
DNA: TGTGCCAGCAGCGTGGGGGGGTCCCCCAATCAGCCCCAGCATTTT
CDR3: CASSVGGSPNQPQHF

D: TRBD1
size: -
J: TRBJ1-2
V: TRBV27
DNA: TGTGCCAGCAGTTTCGGGACAGGGTCTGGCTATGGCTACACCTTC
CDR3: CASSFGTGSGYGYTF

D: -
size: -
J: TRBJ1-2
V: TRBV10-3
DNA: TGTGCCATCAGTGAGCCGGGGAGGACGAAAGGCTACACCTTC
CDR3: CAISEPGRTKGYTF

D: -
size: -
J: TRBJ1-2
V: TRBV7-6
DNA: TGTGCCAGCAGCTTAAGTGATTTGACTGGCTACACCTTC
CDR3: CASSLSDLTGYTF

D: TRBD1
size: -
J: TRBJ2-7
V: TRBV6-1
DNA: TGTGCCAGCAGTGAACCTGGGACAGCCGCGGCCTACGAGCAGTACTTC
CDR3: CASSEPGTAAAYEQYF

D: TRBD2
size: -
J: TRBJ2-7
V: TRBV4-1
DNA: TGCGCCAGCAGCCAGAACCCCGGGACTAGCGGGAGACCCTACGAGCAGTACTTC
CDR3: CASSQNPGTSGRPYEQYF

D: TRBD2
size: -
J: TRBJ2-1
V: TRBV18
DNA: TGTGCCAGCTCACCACTTGGGCGGGGGGGCGATGAGCAGTTCTTC
CDR3: CASSPLGRGGDEQFF

D: TRBD1
size: -
J: TRBJ1-5
V: TRBV28
DNA: TGTGCCAGCAGCTCGGACAGGGGCCATTATAGCAATCAGCCCCAGCATTTT
CDR3: CASSSDRGHYSNQPQHF

D: TRBD2
size: -
J: TRBJ2-7
V: TRBV7-6
DNA: TGTGCCAGCAGCCCAGGGCAGCGGGGATACGAGCAGTACTTC
CDR3: CASSPGQRGYEQYF

D: -
size: -
J: TRBJ1-1
V: TRBV29-1
DNA: TGCAGCGTTGACCCGGGACATTCGAACACTGAAGCTTTCTTT
CDR3: CSVDPGHSNTEAFF

D: -
size: -
J: TRBJ2-7
V: TRBV14
DNA: TGTGCCAGCAGCCAATCCGTAGGGCGGCACCTATACGAGCAGTACTTC
CDR3: CASSQSVGRHLYEQYF

D: TRBD1
size: few
J: TRBJ1-5
V: TRBV5-6
DNA: TGTGCCAGCAGCTTCGGCAGGGGGCAGAATCAGCCCCAGCATTTT
CDR3: CASSFGRGQNQPQHF

D: -
size: -
J: TRBJ2-7
V: TRBV4-1
DNA: TGCGCCAGCAGTACCGAAGGAGTAGCCTACGAGCAGTACTTC
CDR3: CASSTEGVAYEQYF

D: TRBD1
size: once
J: TRBJ2-7
V: TRBV10-3
DNA: TGTGCCATCAGTGAGGAAAGGACAGGGGGCGCAAATTACGAGCAGTACTTC
CDR3: CAISEERTGGANYEQYF

D: TRBD1
size: once
J: TRBJ1-2
V: TRBV6-1
DNA: TGTGCCAGCAGTGAAGTGACAGGGAAGGGCTACACCTTC
CDR3: CASSEVTGKGYTF

D: -
size: -
J: TRBJ2-2
V: TRBV7-9
DNA: TGTGCCAGCAGATTCAGGGGGGGCACCGGGGAGCTGTTTTTT
CDR3: CASRFRGGTGELFF

D: -
size: -
J: TRBJ2-1
V: TRBV9
DNA: TGTGCCAGCAGCCCCCCCAAAAATGAGCAGTTCTTC
CDR3: CASSPPKNEQFF

D: -
size: -
J: TRBJ1-5
V: TRBV6-4
DNA: TGTGCCAGCAGTGAACAGGGTTCGGCATATAGCAATCAGCCCCAGCATTTT
CDR3: CASSEQGSAYSNQPQHF

D: -
size: -
J: TRBJ2-6
V: TRBV19
DNA: TGTGCCAGTAGAAACAGGGCCGGGGCCAACGTCCTGACTTTC
CDR3: CASRNRAGANVLTF

D: TRBD1
size: -
J: TRBJ2-7
V: TRBV27
DNA: TGTGCCAGCAGTTCTGGACAGGGGGCGATGTACGAGCAGTACTTC
CDR3: CASSSGQGAMYEQYF

D: TRBD1
size: once
J: TRBJ1-1
V: TRBV27
DNA: TGTGCCAGCAGTTTAGTCGGGACAGGGGCTGCGAACACTGAAGCTTTCTTT
CDR3: CASSLVGTGAANTEAFF

D: -
size: once
J: TRBJ2-7
V: TRBV6-5
DNA: TGTGCCAGCAGTTATGGTTTGGGCCCCTACGAGCAGTACTTC
CDR3: CASSYGLGPYEQYF

D: -
size: -
J: TRBJ1-5
V: TRBV6-5
DNA: TGTGCCAGCAGTTCAAGGCAGGGGAGCAATCAGCCCCAGCATTTT
CDR3: CASSSRQGSNQPQHF

D: -
size: -
J: TRBJ2-7
V: TRBV29-1
DNA: TGCAGCGTTGCCGGGCGCGAGCAGTACTTC
CDR3: CSVAGREQYF

D: TRBD2
size: -
J: TRBJ2-7
V: TRBV28
DNA: TGTGCCAGCATGGCTAGCGGGACGTACGAGCAGTACTTC
CDR3: CASMASGTYEQYF

D: -
size: -
J: TRBJ1-2
V: TRBV4-1
DNA: TGCGCCAGCAGCCAAGTTGGGGGCCAGTCCCTAAGAGGCTATGGCTACACCTTC
CDR3: CASSQVGGQSLRGYGYTF

D: TRBD1
size: -
J: TRBJ1-2
V: TRBV7-8
DNA: TGTGCCAGCAGCTACAGGGACAGCCCCTATGGCTACACCTTC
CDR3: CASSYRDSPYGYTF

D: TRBD2
size: -
J: TRBJ2-3
V: TRBV6-4
DNA: TGTGCCAGCAGTGACTCGACTAGCGGGGGGGATACGCAGTATTTT
CDR3: CASSDSTSGGDTQYF

D: -
size: -
J: TRBJ1-2
V: TRBV29-1
DNA: TGCAGCGTGGCAACAGGGATTGGCTACACCTTC
CDR3: CSVATGIGYTF

D: -
size: -
J: TRBJ1-1
V: TRBV27
DNA: TGTGCCAGCAGTTTATCGGGACTTATGAACACTGAAGCTTTCTTT
CDR3: CASSLSGLMNTEAFF

D: -
size: -
J: TRBJ2-5
V: TRBV29-1
DNA: TGCAGCGTTGGATTTTTGCGCCCAGCCGGGACCGAGGAGACCCAGTACTTC
CDR3: CSVGFLRPAGTEETQYF

D: -
size: few
J: TRBJ2-7
V: TRBV7-9
DNA: TGTGCCAGCAGCTCGGACGTGAACTACGAGCAGTACTTC
CDR3: CASSSDVNYEQYF